This is a list of T cell receptor beta chains from one sample in a study of blood T cell repertoires in COVID-19. TCRdb keeps only in-frame clones here, not all; method: immunoSEQ multiplex PCR. The sample lists about 220,000 clones, 82% occurring once. Material for sequencing was peripheral blood. These receptors all come from a woman aged 70 to 79 with COVID-19, enrolled during active disease. Both conserved end residues are part of each CDR3. The D gene is left open where the match is weak. Clone size is shown for a subset of rows, as once, few, many or a class of expanded clone.

size: .; V: TRBV19; D: TRBD1; length: 17; J: TRBJ1-2; DNA: TGTGCCAGTAGTAGGACAGACCCCGGGACAGGGTTCTATGGCTACACCTTC; CDR3: CASSRTDPGTGFYGYTF
size: .; V: TRBV3-1/TRBV3-2; D: TRBD2; length: 16; J: TRBJ2-1; DNA: TGTGCCAGCAGCCAACGGACTAGCCGGGGAGTCAATGAGCAGTTCTTC; CDR3: CASSQRTSRGVNEQFF
size: .; V: TRBV7-9; D: .; length: 14; J: TRBJ1-2; DNA: TGTGCCAGCAGCTTACTTACTTCGACGGGGGGCTACACCTTC; CDR3: CASSLLTSTGGYTF
size: .; V: TRBV2; D: .; length: 16; J: TRBJ1-5; DNA: TGTGCCAGCAAGGGCGGGGGGTGGTCCGGCAATCAGCCCCAGCATTTT; CDR3: CASKGGGWSGNQPQHF
size: once; V: TRBV29-1; D: TRBD2; length: 14; J: TRBJ2-1; DNA: TGCAGCGTTGAAGATCAAGCTTACTGGACTAGCCGGTTCTTC; CDR3: CSVEDQAYWTSRFF
size: .; V: TRBV5-4; D: .; length: 14; J: TRBJ1-2; DNA: TGTGCCAGCAGCTTGAAAGGGGCGGACTATGGCTACACCTTC; CDR3: CASSLKGADYGYTF
size: few; V: TRBV11-2; D: .; length: 12; J: TRBJ2-7; DNA: TGTGCCAGCAGCTTGACTAGGAACGAGCAGTACTTC; CDR3: CASSLTRNEQYF
size: .; V: TRBV6-6; D: .; length: 14; J: TRBJ1-4; DNA: TGTGCCAGCAGATCGGTCTCAACTAATGAAAAACTGTTTTTT; CDR3: CASRSVSTNEKLFF
size: .; V: TRBV28; D: TRBD2; length: 16; J: TRBJ2-7; DNA: TGTGCCAGCAGTCCCGTCCTGTCCGGGAGGGCCGACGAGCAGTACTTC; CDR3: CASSPVLSGRADEQYF
size: .; V: TRBV5-1; D: .; length: 16; J: TRBJ1-3; DNA: TGCGCCAGCAGCCTGACCCTTCAGGGCACTGGAAACACCATATATTTT; CDR3: CASSLTLQGTGNTIYF
size: .; V: TRBV14; D: TRBD1; length: 14; J: TRBJ1-5; DNA: TGTGCCAGCAGAGACAGACAGGGAAGCCAGCCCCAGCATTTT; CDR3: CASRDRQGSQPQHF
size: .; V: TRBV6-5; D: TRBD2; length: 14; J: TRBJ2-7; DNA: TGTGCCAGCCGGAGCGGGACCCGTCCCTACGAGCAGTACTTC; CDR3: CASRSGTRPYEQYF
size: .; V: TRBV7-9; D: TRBD1; length: 15; J: TRBJ2-4; DNA: TGTGCCAGCAGCTCCGACAGGGAATCTAAAAACATTCAGTACTTC; CDR3: CASSSDRESKNIQYF
size: .; V: TRBV7-9; D: .; length: 15; J: TRBJ2-5; DNA: TGTGCCAGCAGCTTGACGGGAACTCTCCAAGAGACCCAGTACTTC; CDR3: CASSLTGTLQETQYF
size: .; V: TRBV28; D: TRBD1; length: 16; J: TRBJ1-2; DNA: TGTGCCACAGGGCCCCCGGGACAGGGGGATAACTATGGCTACACCTTC; CDR3: CATGPPGQGDNYGYTF
size: .; V: TRBV7-8; D: TRBD1; length: 17; J: TRBJ1-5; DNA: TGTGCCAGCAGCCCACTCTATGGGACAGGGGACAATCAGCCCCAGCATTTT; CDR3: CASSPLYGTGDNQPQHF
size: few; V: TRBV15; D: .; length: 17; J: TRBJ2-1; DNA: TGTGCCACCAGCAGAGATCTGGGGAGGAGCTCCTACAATGAGCAGTTCTTC; CDR3: CATSRDLGRSSYNEQFF
size: .; V: TRBV19; D: .; length: 15; J: TRBJ2-1; DNA: TGTGCCAGTAGTATGGAAGGAGGTCCCTGGAATGAGCAGTTCTTC; CDR3: CASSMEGGPWNEQFF
size: .; V: TRBV27; D: .; length: 14; J: TRBJ1-1; DNA: TGTGCCAGCAGTCCAACGACAGTGAACACTGAAGCTTTCTTT; CDR3: CASSPTTVNTEAFF
size: once; V: TRBV28; D: .; length: 11; J: TRBJ2-2; DNA: TGTGCCAGCAGTTCTCCCGGGGAGCTGTTTTTT; CDR3: CASSSPGELFF
size: .; V: TRBV6-5; D: .; length: 16; J: TRBJ1-6; DNA: TGTGCCAGCAGTTCTTTCGAGAGCTCCTATAATTCACCCCTCCACTTT; CDR3: CASSSFESSYNSPLHF
size: .; V: TRBV14; D: TRBD1; length: 15; J: TRBJ1-1; DNA: TGTGCCAGCAGCCAGACAGGGGATGGTAACACTGAAGCTTTCTTT; CDR3: CASSQTGDGNTEAFF
size: .; V: TRBV6-5; D: .; length: 15; J: TRBJ1-5; DNA: TGTGCCAGCACCTCAAGGGAGATTAGCAATCAGCCCCAGCATTTT; CDR3: CASTSREISNQPQHF
size: .; V: TRBV28; D: .; length: 13; J: TRBJ1-2; DNA: TGTGCCAGCAGTTTCGGGAATAACTATGGCTACACCTTC; CDR3: CASSFGNNYGYTF
size: .; V: TRBV28; D: .; length: 11; J: TRBJ2-7; DNA: TGTGCCAGCAGTGGCGGTTACGAGCAGTACTTC; CDR3: CASSGGYEQYF
size: .; V: TRBV11-2; D: .; length: 14; J: TRBJ1-1; DNA: TGTGCCAGCAGCCTCCTGCCAGGGAACACTGAAGCTTTCTTT; CDR3: CASSLLPGNTEAFF
size: once; V: TRBV3-1/TRBV3-2; D: .; length: 13; J: TRBJ2-2; DNA: TGTGCCAGCAGCCAAGCGGTCCCCGGGGAGCTGTTTTTT; CDR3: CASSQAVPGELFF
size: .; V: TRBV28; D: TRBD1; length: 17; J: TRBJ1-1; DNA: TGTGCCAGCAGGCTTGCAGGGGGCAGCTCTATGAACACTGAAGCTTTCTTT; CDR3: CASRLAGGSSMNTEAFF